Listed below are T cell receptor beta chains from one sample, sequenced in a study of blood T cells in healthy people across ages. TCRdb re-called the 5' RACE reads with MiXCR, one entry per CDR3 protein. The sample records under 850,000 distinct CDR3 sequences, about 34% being singletons. The sample taken for sequencing was blood. The source is a young man in good health. CDR3s include the opening cysteine and the closing phenylalanine or tryptophan.

>TRBV9|TRBJ1-2
CASSVPRQGENYGYTF
>TRBV4-1|TRBJ1-1
CASSHSWGQGTMNTEAFF
>TRBV6-2/TRBV6-3|TRBJ1-6
CATGRPPHF
>TRBV20-1|TRBJ1-1
CSASQQGANDMNTEAFF
>TRBV7-2|TRBJ2-3
CASSSGVAGDTQYF
>TRBV20-1|TRBJ2-7
CSASGGAREQYF
>TRBV29-1|TRBJ1-5
CSVWAGDNQPQHF
>TRBV12-3/TRBV12-4|TRBJ1-1
CASSLGLGFMNTEAFF
>TRBV4-3|TRBJ2-3
CASSLSYNRPGQGTDTQYF
>TRBV12-3/TRBV12-4|TRBJ2-7
CASSLQRDRLTHEQYF
>TRBV4-1|TRBJ2-2
CASSQAGLAGELFF
>TRBV25-1|TRBJ2-7
CASSEQEFSGGAHEQYF
>TRBV4-3|TRBJ2-3
CASSFRTGFQYF
>TRBV2|.
CASSEGRASEQYF
>TRBV11-1|TRBJ2-4
CASSVGQGAAGQYF
>TRBV7-2|TRBJ2-5
CASSPSGEGGRETQYF
>TRBV4-3|TRBJ2-1
CASSQDSRRDEQFF
>TRBV10-3|TRBJ2-5
CAITPGQGTQETQYF